The clone carrying this T cell receptor (beta chain) was seen at least ten times. The antigen remains undetermined. This specimen belongs to a study of neurological immune-mediated disorders. Study-wide results and caveats: While HTLV-1-associated myelopathy showed the greatest TCR clonal expansion, multiple sclerosis showed the least, falling below healthy controls.

V shed 2 bases and J shed 7 bases, with 6 bases lying between them. CDR1 is MNHEY and CDR2 is SVGAGI in the germline V gene. This CDR3 has 11 amino acids. The team produced cDNA through 5'RACE using 10-nucleotide random UMIs. TCRdb re-analysed the 5' RACE reads in MiXCR, keeping a single row per CDR3 protein. The sample includes about 66,000 distinct CDR3 sequences, less than 5.5% of them seen just once. The sample comprised PBMCs. The receptor's source is a woman younger than 45 with multiple sclerosis. The chain combines TRBV6-5 with TRBJ2-7, with D possibly TRBD2 on 6 matching bases. CDR3 amino acids: CASSYGGEQYF. The CDR3 DNA is TGTGCCAGCAGTTACGGGGGGGAGCAGTACTTC.